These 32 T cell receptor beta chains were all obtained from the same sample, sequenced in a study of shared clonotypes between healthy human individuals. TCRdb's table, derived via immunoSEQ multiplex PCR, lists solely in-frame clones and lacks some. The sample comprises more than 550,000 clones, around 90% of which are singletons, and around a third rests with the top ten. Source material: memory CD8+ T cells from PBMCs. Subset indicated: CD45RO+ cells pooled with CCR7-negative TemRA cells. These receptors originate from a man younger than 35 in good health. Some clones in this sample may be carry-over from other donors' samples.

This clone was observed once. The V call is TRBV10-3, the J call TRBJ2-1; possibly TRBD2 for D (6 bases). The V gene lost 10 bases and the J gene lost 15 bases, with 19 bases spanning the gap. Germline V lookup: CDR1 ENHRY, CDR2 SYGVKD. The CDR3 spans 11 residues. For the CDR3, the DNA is TGTGCCACCTTATTTAGCGGAGTAGGGTTCTTC. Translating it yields CATLFSGVGFF.

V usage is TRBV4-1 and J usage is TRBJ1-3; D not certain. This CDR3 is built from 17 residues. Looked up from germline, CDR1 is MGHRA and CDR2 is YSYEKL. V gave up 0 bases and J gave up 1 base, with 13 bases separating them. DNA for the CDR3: TGCGCCAGCAGCCAAGATCCCACAGCCGTGTCTGGAAACACCATATATTTT. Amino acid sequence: CASSQDPTAVSGNTIYF.

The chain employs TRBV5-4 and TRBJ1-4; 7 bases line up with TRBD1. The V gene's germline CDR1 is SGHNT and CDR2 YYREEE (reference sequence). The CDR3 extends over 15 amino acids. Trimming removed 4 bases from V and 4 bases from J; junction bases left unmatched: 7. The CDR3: CASSLDRAVNEKLFF. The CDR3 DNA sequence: TGTGCCAGCAGCCTTGACAGGGCCGTTAATGAAAAACTGTTTTTT.

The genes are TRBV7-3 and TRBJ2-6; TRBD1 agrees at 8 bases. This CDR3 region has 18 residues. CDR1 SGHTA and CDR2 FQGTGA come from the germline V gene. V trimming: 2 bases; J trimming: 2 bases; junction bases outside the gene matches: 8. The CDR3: CASSLGPGTGPGANVLTF. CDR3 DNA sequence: TGTGCCAGCAGCTTAGGTCCCGGGACAGGTCCTGGGGCCAACGTCCTGACTTTC.

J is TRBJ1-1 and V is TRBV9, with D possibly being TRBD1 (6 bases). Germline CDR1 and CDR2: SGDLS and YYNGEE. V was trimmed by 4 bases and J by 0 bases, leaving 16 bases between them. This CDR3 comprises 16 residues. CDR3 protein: CASSLASEGVNTEAFF. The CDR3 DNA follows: TGTGCCAGCAGCTTAGCCTCGGAGGGGGTGAACACTGAAGCTTTCTTT.

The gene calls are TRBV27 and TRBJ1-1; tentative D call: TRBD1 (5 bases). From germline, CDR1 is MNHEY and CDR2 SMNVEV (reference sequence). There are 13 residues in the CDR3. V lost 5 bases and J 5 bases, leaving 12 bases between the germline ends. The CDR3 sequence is CASSPRGGTEAFF. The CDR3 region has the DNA TGTGCCAGCAGTCCGAGGGGTGGGACTGAAGCTTTCTTT.

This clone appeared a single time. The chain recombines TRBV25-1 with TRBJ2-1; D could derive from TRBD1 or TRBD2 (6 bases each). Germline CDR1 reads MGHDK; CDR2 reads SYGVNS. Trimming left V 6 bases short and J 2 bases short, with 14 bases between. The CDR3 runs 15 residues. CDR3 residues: CASSPWGATYNEQFF. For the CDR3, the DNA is TGTGCCAGCAGCCCATGGGGGGCCACCTACAATGAGCAGTTCTTC.

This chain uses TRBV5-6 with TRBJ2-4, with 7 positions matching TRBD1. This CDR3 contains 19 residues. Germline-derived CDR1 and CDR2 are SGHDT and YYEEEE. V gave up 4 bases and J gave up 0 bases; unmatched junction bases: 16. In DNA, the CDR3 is TGTGCCAGCAGCGCCGGGACAGCCAGACCGTTAATAGCCAAAAACATTCAGTACTTC. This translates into CASSAGTARPLIAKNIQYF.

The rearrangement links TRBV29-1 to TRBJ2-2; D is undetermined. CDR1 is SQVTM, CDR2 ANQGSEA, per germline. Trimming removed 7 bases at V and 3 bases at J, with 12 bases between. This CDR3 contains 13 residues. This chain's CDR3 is CSARVRDTGELFF. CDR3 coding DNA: TGCAGCGCCAGAGTCCGGGACACCGGGGAGCTGTTTTTT.

CDR3 protein: CASSQSPEMKLITNLYGYTF. The CDR3 DNA reads TGCGCCAGCAGCCAATCACCAGAGATGAAGCTTATCACAAATCTTTATGGCTACACCTTC. This rearrangement joins TRBV4-1 to TRBJ1-2, with D uncertain. CDR1 MGHRA and CDR2 YSYEKL come from the germline V gene. The V gene lost 2 bases and the J gene lost 5 bases, with 30 bases spanning the gap. The CDR3 spans 20 residues.

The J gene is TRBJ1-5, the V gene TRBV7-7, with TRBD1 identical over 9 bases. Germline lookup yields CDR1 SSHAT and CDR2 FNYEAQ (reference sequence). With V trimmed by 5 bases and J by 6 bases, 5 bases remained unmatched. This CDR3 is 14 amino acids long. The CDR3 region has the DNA TGTGCCAGCAGCGGAGGGACAGGGCGTCAGCCCCAGCATTTT. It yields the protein CASSGGTGRQPQHF.

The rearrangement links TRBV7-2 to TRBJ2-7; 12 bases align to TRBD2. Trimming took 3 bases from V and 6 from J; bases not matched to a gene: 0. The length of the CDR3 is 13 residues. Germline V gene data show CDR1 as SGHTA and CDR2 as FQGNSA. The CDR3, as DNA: TGTGCCAGCAGCTTGACTAGCGGGGGCGAGCAGTACTTC. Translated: CASSLTSGGEQYF.

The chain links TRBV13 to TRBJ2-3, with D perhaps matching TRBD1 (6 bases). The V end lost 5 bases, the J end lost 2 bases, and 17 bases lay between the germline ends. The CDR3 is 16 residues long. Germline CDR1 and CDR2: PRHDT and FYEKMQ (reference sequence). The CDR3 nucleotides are TGTGCCAGCAGCCTGGGGGCTAGGGGATTCACAGATACGCAGTATTTT. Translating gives CASSLGARGFTDTQYF.

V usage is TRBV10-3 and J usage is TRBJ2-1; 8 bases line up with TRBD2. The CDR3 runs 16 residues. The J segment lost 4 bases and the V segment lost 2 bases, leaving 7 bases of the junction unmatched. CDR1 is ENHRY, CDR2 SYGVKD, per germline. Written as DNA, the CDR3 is TGTGCCATCAGTGAGAGCTCTAGCGGGCTGTACAATGAGCAGTTCTTC. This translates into CAISESSSGLYNEQFF.

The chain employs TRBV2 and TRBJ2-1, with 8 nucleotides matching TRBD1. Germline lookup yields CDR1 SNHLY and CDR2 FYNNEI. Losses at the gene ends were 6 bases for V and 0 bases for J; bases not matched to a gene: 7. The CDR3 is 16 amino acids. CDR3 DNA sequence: TGTGCCAGCAGCAAGGGACAGGAAGCCTCCTACAATGAGCAGTTCTTC. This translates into CASSKGQEASYNEQFF.

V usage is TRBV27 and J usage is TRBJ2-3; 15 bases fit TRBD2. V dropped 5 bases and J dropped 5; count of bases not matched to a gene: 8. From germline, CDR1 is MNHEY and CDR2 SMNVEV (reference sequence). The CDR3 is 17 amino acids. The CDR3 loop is CASSIPRTSGRVDTQYF. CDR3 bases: TGTGCCAGCAGTATCCCGCGGACTAGCGGGAGGGTAGATACGCAGTATTTT.

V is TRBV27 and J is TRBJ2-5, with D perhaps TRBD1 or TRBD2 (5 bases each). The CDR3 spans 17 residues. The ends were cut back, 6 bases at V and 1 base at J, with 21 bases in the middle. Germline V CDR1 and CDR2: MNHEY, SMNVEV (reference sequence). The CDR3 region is CASSWWGGGGGQETQYF. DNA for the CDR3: TGTGCCAGCAGCTGGTGGGGCGGAGGTGGGGGCCAAGAGACCCAGTACTTC.

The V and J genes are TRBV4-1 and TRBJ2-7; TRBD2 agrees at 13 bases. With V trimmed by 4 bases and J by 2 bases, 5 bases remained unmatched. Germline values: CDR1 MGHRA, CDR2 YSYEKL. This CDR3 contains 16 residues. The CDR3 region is CASSRAGLAGTYEQYF. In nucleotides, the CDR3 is TGCGCCAGCAGCCGGGCGGGACTAGCGGGGACCTACGAGCAGTACTTC.

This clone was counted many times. CDR3 protein: CASSGIAGVANTGELFF. CDR3 nucleotides: TGTGCCAGCAGCGGTATAGCGGGAGTAGCGAACACCGGGGAGCTGTTTTTT. The chain joins TRBV9 to TRBJ2-2; TRBD2 agrees at 9 bases. J gave up 0 bases and V 3 bases, and 6 bases lay outside the gene matches. The CDR3 spans 17 residues. CDR1 and CDR2 (germline): SGDLS, YYNGEE. Full variable domain (missing parts from reference TRBV9 and TRBJ2-2): DSGVTQTPKHLITATGQRVTLRCSPRSGDLSVYWYQQSLDQGLQFLIQYYNGEERAKGNILERFSAQQFPDLHSELNLSSLELGDSALYFCASSGIAGVANTGELFFGEGSRLTVL.

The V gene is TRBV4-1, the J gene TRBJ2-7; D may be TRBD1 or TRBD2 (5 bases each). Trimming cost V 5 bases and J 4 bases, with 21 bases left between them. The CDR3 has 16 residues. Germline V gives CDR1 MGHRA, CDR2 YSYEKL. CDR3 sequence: CASSAIWDVGRYEQYF. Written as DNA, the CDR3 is TGCGCCAGCAGCGCAATATGGGACGTCGGACGGTACGAGCAGTACTTC.

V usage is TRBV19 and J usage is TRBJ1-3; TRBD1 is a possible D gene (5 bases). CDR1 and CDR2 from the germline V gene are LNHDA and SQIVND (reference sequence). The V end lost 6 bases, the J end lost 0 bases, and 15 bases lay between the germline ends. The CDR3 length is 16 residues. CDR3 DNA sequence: TGTGCCAGTAGCATTCCTTCCGACAGCTCTGGAAACACCATATATTTT. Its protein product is CASSIPSDSSGNTIYF.

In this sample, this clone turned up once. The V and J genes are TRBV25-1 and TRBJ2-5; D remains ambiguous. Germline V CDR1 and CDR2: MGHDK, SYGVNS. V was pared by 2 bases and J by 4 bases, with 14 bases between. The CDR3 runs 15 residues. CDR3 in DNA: TGTGCCAGCAGTGAACGTATCCAGTGGGGAGAGACCCAGTACTTC. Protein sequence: CASSERIQWGETQYF.

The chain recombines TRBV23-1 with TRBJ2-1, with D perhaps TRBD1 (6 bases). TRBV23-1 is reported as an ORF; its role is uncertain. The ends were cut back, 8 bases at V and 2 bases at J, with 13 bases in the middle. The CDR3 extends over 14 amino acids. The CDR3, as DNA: TGCGCCAGCGTGATCCGGGACACCTACAATGAGCAGTTCTTC. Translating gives CASVIRDTYNEQFF.

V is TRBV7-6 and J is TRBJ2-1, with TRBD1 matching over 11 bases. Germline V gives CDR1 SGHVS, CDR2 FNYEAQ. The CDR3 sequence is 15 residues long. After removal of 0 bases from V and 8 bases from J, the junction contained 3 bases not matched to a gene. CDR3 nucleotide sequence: TGTGCCAGCAGCTTAGCGGGACAGGGGGTCGATGAGCAGTTCTTC. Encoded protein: CASSLAGQGVDEQFF.

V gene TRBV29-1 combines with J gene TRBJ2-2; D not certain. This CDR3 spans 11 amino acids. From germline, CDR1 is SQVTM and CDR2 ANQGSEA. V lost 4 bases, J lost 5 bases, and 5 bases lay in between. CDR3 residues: CSVGGTGELFF. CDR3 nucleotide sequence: TGCAGCGTTGGTGGAACCGGGGAGCTGTTTTTT.

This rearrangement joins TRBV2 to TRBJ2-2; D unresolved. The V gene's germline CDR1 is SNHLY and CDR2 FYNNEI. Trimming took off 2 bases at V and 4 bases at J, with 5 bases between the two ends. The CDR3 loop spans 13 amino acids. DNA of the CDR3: TGTGCCAGCAGTGAACGATCCACCGGGGAGCTGTTTTTT. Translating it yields CASSERSTGELFF.

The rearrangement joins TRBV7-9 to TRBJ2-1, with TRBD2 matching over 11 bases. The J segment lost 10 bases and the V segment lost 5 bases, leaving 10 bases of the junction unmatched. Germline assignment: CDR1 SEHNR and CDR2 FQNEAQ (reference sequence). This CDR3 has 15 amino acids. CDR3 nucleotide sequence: TGTGCCAGCAGCAAAGTAGCGGGAGGGCCTTTAGAGCAGTTCTTC. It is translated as CASSKVAGGPLEQFF.

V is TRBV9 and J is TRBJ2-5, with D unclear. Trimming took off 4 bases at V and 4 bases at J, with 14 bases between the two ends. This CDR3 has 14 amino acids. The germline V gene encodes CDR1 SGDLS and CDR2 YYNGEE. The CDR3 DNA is TGTGCCAGCAGCCCAATTGGCGCCCGAGAGACCCAGTACTTC. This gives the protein CASSPIGARETQYF.

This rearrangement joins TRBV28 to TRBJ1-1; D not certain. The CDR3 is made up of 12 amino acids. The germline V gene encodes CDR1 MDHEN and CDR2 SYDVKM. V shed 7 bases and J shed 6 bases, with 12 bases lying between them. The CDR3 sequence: CASTPRRAEAFF. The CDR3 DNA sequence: TGTGCCAGCACCCCTAGACGGGCTGAAGCTTTCTTT.

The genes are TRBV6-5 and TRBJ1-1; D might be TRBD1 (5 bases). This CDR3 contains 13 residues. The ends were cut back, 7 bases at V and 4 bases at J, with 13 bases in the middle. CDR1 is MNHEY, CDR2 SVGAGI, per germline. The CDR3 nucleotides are TGTGCCAGCACAAAACCAGGGCCCACTGAAGCTTTCTTT. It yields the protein CASTKPGPTEAFF.

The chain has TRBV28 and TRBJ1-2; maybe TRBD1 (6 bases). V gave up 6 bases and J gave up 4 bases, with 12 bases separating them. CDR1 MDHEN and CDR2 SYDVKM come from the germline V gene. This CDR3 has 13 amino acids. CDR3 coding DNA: TGTGCCAGCAGCACACAGGGAAGCTATGGCTACACCTTC. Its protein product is CASSTQGSYGYTF.

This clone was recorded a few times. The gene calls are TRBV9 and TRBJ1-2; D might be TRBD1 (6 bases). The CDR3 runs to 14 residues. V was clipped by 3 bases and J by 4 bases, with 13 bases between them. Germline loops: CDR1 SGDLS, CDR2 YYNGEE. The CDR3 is CASSGRVGGYGYTF. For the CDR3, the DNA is TGTGCCAGCAGCGGCAGGGTAGGGGGCTATGGCTACACCTTC.